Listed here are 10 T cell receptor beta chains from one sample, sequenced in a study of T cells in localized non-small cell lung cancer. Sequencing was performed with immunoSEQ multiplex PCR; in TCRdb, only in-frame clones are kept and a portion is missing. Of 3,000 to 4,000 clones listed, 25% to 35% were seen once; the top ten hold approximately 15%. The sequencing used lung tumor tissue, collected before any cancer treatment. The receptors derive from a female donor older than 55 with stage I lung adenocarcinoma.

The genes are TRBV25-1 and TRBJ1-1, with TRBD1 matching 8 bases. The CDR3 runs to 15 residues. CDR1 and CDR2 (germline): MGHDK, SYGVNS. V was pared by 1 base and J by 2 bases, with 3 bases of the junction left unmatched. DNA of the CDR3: TGTGCCAGCAGTGAATGGGGACAGGTCAACACTGAAGCTTTCTTT. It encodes CASSEWGQVNTEAFF. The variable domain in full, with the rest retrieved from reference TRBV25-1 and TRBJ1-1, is EADIYQTPRYLVIGTGKKITLECSQTMGHDKMYWYQQDPGMELHLIHYSYGVNSTEKGDLSSESTVSRIRTEHFPLTLESARPSHTSQYLCASSEWGQVNTEAFFGQGTRLTVV.

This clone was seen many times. The CDR3 loop reads CASSQSGAYEQYF. DNA for the CDR3: TGTGCCAGCAGTCAATCGGGGGCCTACGAGCAGTACTTC. The genes are TRBV7-2 and TRBJ2-7, with D perhaps matching TRBD2 (6 bases). The V end lost 6 bases, the J end lost 2 bases, and 11 bases lay between the germline ends. Looked up from germline, CDR1 is SGHTA and CDR2 is FQGNSA. The CDR3 extends over 13 amino acids.

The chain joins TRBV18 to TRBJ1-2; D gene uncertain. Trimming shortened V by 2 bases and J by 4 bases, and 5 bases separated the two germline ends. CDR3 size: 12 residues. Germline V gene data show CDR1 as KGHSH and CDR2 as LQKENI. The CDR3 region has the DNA TGTGCCAGCTCACCAGAGGGCTATGGCTACACCTTC. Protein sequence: CASSPEGYGYTF.

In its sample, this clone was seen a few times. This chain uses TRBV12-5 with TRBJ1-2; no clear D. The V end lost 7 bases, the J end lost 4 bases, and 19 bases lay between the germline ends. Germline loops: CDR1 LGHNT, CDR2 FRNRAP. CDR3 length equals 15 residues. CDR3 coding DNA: TGTGCTAGTGCTCGGGAGGCAGGCGGACTCTATGGCTACACCTTC. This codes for CASAREAGGLYGYTF. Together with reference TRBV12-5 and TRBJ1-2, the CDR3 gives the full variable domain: DARVTQTPRHKVTEMGQEVTMRCQPILGHNTVFWYRQTMMQGLELLAYFRNRAPLDDSGMPKDRFSAEMPDATLATLKIQPSEPRDSAVYFCASAREAGGLYGYTFGSGTRLTVV.

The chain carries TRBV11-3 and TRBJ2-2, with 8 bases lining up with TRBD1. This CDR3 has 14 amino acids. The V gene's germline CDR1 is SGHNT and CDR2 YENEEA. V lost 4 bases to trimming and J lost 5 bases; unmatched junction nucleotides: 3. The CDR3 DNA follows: TGTGCCAGCAGCTGGGACAGGTCAACCGGGGAGCTGTTTTTT. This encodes CASSWDRSTGELFF.

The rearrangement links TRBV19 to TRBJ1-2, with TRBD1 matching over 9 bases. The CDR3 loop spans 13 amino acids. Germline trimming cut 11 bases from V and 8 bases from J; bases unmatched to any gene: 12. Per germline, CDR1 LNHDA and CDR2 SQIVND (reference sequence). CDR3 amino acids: CASRRQGEQGYTF. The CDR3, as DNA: TGTGCCTCTCGAAGACAGGGGGAGCAGGGCTACACCTTC.

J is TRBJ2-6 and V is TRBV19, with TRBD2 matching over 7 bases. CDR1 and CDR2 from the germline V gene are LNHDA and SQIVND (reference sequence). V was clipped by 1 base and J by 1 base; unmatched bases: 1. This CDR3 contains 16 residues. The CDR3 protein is CASSIGEGSGANVLTF. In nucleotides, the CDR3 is TGTGCCAGTAGTATAGGGGAGGGATCTGGGGCCAACGTCCTGACTTTC.

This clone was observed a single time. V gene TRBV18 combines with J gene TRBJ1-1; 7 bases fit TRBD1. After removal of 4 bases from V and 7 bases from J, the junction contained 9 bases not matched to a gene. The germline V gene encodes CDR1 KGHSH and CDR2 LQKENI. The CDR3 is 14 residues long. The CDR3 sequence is CASSHNSRTGEAFF. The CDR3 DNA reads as TGTGCCAGCTCACATAACAGCAGGACAGGTGAAGCTTTCTTT.

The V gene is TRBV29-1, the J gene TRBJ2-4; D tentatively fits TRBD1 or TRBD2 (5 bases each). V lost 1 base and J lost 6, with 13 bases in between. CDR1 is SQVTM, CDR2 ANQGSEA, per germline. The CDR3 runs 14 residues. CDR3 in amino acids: CSVEVAGTLNIQYF. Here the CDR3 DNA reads TGCAGCGTTGAAGTTGCAGGGACCCTAAACATTCAGTACTTC.

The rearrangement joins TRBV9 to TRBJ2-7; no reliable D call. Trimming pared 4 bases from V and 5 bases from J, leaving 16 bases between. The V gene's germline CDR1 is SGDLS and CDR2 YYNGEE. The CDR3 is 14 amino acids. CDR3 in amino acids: CASSRGVLIHEQYF. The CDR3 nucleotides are TGTGCCAGCAGCCGAGGCGTCCTAATCCACGAGCAGTACTTC.